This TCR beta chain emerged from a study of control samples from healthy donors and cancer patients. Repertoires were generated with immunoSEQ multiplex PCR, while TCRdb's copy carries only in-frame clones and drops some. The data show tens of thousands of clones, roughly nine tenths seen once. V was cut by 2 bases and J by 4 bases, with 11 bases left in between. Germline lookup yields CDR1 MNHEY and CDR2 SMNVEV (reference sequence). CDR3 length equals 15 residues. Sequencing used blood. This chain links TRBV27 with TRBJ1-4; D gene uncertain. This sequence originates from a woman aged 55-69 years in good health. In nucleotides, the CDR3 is TGTGCCAGCAGTTTACTTAGCGGGCTTAATGAAAAACTGTTTTTT. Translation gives CASSLLSGLNEKLFF.